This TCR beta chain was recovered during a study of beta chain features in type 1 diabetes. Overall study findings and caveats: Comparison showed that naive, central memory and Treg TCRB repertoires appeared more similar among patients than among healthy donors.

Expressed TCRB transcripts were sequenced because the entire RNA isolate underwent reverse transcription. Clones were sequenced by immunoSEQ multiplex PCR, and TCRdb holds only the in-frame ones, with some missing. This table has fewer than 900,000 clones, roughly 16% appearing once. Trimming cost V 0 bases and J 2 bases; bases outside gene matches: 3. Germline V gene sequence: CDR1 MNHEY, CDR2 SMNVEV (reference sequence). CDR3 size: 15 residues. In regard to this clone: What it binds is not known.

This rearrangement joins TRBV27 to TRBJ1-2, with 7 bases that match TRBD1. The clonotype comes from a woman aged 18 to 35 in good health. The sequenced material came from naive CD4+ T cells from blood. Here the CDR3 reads CASSLSGQINYGYTF. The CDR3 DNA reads TGTGCCAGCAGTTTATCGGGACAGATCAACTATGGCTACACCTTC.